Listed here are 30 T cell receptor beta chains from one sample, sequenced in a study of blood T cell repertoires in COVID-19. Produced via immunoSEQ multiplex PCR; TCRdb's table is partial and in-frame only. There are about 240,000 clones in the sample; about four fifths occur only once, and around 3.3% lies in the top ten. Sequencing was performed on PBMCs or T cells enriched from blood (not recorded which). The source is a woman in her forties who had been exposed to COVID-19.

Ten or more counts support this clone. The V gene is TRBV5-1, the J gene TRBJ2-2; tentatively, D is TRBD1 (5 bases). Trimming removed 5 bases from V and 6 bases from J, with 11 bases in between. The length of the CDR3 is 13 residues. CDR1 SGHRS and CDR2 YFSETQ come from the germline V gene. CDR3 nucleotide sequence: TGCGCCAGCAGTTTACAGGTTCCCGGGGAGCTGTTTTTT. Translation: CASSLQVPGELFF. The entire variable domain, with the rest obtained from reference TRBV5-1 and TRBJ2-2, is as follows: KAGVTQTPRYLIKTRGQQVTLSCSPISGHRSVSWYQQTPGQGLQFLFEYFSETQRNKGNFPGRFSGRQFSNSRSEMNVSTLELGDSALYLCASSLQVPGELFFGEGSRLTVL.

The CDR3 coding sequence is TGCAGTGCTAGTCGGGGACATCCTACAGATACGCAGTATTTT. Translation gives CSASRGHPTDTQYF. V usage is TRBV20-1 and J usage is TRBJ2-3, with D possibly TRBD1 on 6 matching bases. The germline gives CDR1 DFQATT, CDR2 SNEGSKA (reference sequence). The CDR3 consists of 14 residues. V lost 3 bases and J lost 3, with 13 bases in between.

V gene TRBV5-1 combines with J gene TRBJ2-2; D not resolved. The CDR3 is 14 amino acids. Germline CDR1 is SGHRS and CDR2 is YFSETQ. V dropped 4 bases and J dropped 4 bases, with 11 bases sitting between them. CDR3 coding DNA: TGCGCCAGCAGCCCACTATCCGGCACCGGGGAGCTGTTTTTT. Its protein product is CASSPLSGTGELFF.

The chain combines TRBV9 with TRBJ1-1; D perhaps matches TRBD1 (6 bases). The V and J ends lost 4 bases and 6 bases respectively, with 16 bases between them. This CDR3 is built from 14 residues. Germline V gene lookup returns CDR1 SGDLS and CDR2 YYNGEE. CDR3 loop: CASSPKTGYSEAFF. The CDR3 region has the DNA TGTGCCAGCAGCCCGAAAACAGGGTACTCTGAAGCTTTCTTT.

This clone was seen only a few times. The chain links TRBV7-2 to TRBJ1-1, with D tentatively TRBD1 (6 bases). Germline assignment: CDR1 SGHTA and CDR2 FQGNSA. V was trimmed by 3 bases and J by 7 bases, leaving 18 bases between them. CDR3 length: 15 residues. For the CDR3, the DNA is TGTGCCAGCAGCTTTGCCGGGACACCAAATGTTGAAGCTTTCTTT. This encodes CASSFAGTPNVEAFF.

The chain uses TRBV6-4 and TRBJ1-5, with D hard to call. With 3 bases removed from V and 3 bases from J, the gap between germline ends came to 12 bases. The germline gives CDR1 MRHNA, CDR2 SNTAGT. This CDR3 spans 15 amino acids. CDR3 coding DNA: TGTGCCAGCAGTGAAGTGGAGGTTTACAATCAGCCCCAGCATTTT. Its protein product is CASSEVEVYNQPQHF.

V is TRBV5-6 and J is TRBJ1-3, with D hard to call. Trimming shortened V by 0 bases and J by 2 bases, and 12 bases separated the two germline ends. Germline values: CDR1 SGHDT, CDR2 YYEEEE. The CDR3 contains 16 residues. The DNA of the CDR3 is TGTGCCAGCAGCTTGGCGGCGGAAACGACTGGAAACACCATATATTTT. This encodes CASSLAAETTGNTIYF.

V gene TRBV6-6 combines with J gene TRBJ1-6; D uncertain. Trimming cost V 7 bases and J 0 bases, with 13 bases left between them. Germline V gene lookup returns CDR1 MNHNY and CDR2 SVGAGI (reference sequence). The CDR3 has 16 residues. This CDR3 reads CASNEFPSSYNSPLHF. The CDR3 coding sequence is TGTGCCAGCAACGAGTTTCCGAGCTCCTATAATTCACCCCTCCACTTT.

The chain recombines TRBV5-1 with TRBJ1-5, with D perhaps matching TRBD1 (6 bases). Germline CDR1 SGHRS, CDR2 YFSETQ. The CDR3 sequence is 15 residues long. V gave up 5 bases and J gave up 4 bases, with 16 bases separating them. The CDR3 nucleotides read TGCGCCAGCAGTTTCGACGGGACACCGAATCAGCCCCAGCATTTT. Translation gives CASSFDGTPNQPQHF.

This clone appeared a few times. The rearrangement joins TRBV21-1 to TRBJ2-1; the table's D call, TRBD2, has no DNA check behind it. TRBV21-1 is a pseudogene. The CDR3 runs to 16 residues. The CDR3 bases are TGTGCCAGCAGCAGTTTTAGCGGGGGGCCTTTCGTTGAGCAGTTCTTC. Amino acid sequence: CASSSFSGGPFVEQFF.

This chain uses TRBV29-1 with TRBJ1-3, with D possibly TRBD1 on 6 matching bases. This CDR3 has 14 amino acids. CDR1 is SQVTM and CDR2 is ANQGSEA in the germline V gene. The V gene lost 7 bases and the J gene lost 2 bases, with 15 bases spanning the gap. The CDR3 protein is CSAEGEGAGNTIYF. The CDR3 DNA reads TGCAGCGCCGAAGGTGAGGGGGCTGGAAACACCATATATTTT.

The CDR3 protein is CASSPPGARGSDTQYF. In DNA form, the CDR3 reads TGTGCCAGCAGCCCCCCCGGCGCCAGGGGGTCAGATACGCAGTATTTT. This sequence joins TRBV7-3 and TRBJ2-3; 7 nucleotides match TRBD1. The V gene end was trimmed by 5 bases and the J gene end by 4 bases; junction bases not matched to a gene: 12. The CDR3 consists of 16 residues. Looked up from germline, CDR1 is SGHTA and CDR2 is FQGTGA.

V is TRBV2 and J is TRBJ1-6; 9 bases match TRBD1. The CDR3 runs 13 residues. Germline assignment: CDR1 SNHLY and CDR2 FYNNEI. The V segment lost 9 bases and the J segment 3 bases; nucleotides outside the gene matches: 0. In DNA, the CDR3 is TGTGCCAGGGGACAGGGCTATAATTCACCCCTCCACTTT. This gives the protein CARGQGYNSPLHF.

The chain couples TRBV6-5 to TRBJ2-4; 7 bases line up with TRBD1. Germline V CDR1 and CDR2: MNHEY, SVGAGI. The V segment lost 0 bases and the J segment 3 bases; nucleotides outside the gene matches: 2. The CDR3 consists of 15 residues. The CDR3 spells CASSYSGQNKNIQYF. CDR3 coding DNA: TGTGCCAGCAGTTACTCGGGACAGAACAAAAACATTCAGTACTTC.

The chain carries TRBV7-6 and TRBJ2-7, with TRBD1 matching over 9 bases. The germline CDR1 and CDR2 sequences are SGHVS and FNYEAQ. The CDR3 is made up of 15 amino acids. The V and J ends lost 1 base and 5 bases, in that order; junction bases with no gene match: 6. CDR3 sequence (DNA): TGTGCCAGCAGCTTAGTCGGGACAGGGTTTGACGAGCAGTACTTC. Translation gives CASSLVGTGFDEQYF. Full variable domain (rest looked up from reference TRBV7-6 and TRBJ2-7): GAGVSQSPRYKVTKRGQDVALRCDPISGHVSLYWYRQALGQGPEFLTYFNYEAQQDKSGLPNDRFSAERPEGSISTLTIQRTEQRDSAMYRCASSLVGTGFDEQYFGPGTRLTVT.

This chain uses TRBV19 with TRBJ2-5, with D perhaps TRBD1 (6 bases). From germline, CDR1 is LNHDA and CDR2 SQIVND (reference sequence). There are 11 residues in the CDR3. V lost 11 bases to trimming and J lost 1 base, with 8 bases between them. The CDR3 is CAVGGQETQYF. DNA of the CDR3: TGTGCCGTAGGGGGCCAAGAGACCCAGTACTTC.

The chain employs TRBV7-2 and TRBJ1-3; no clear D. V was clipped by 1 base and J by 0 bases, with 7 bases between them. The CDR3 is made up of 15 amino acids. The germline gives CDR1 SGHTA, CDR2 FQGNSA. CDR3 in DNA: TGTGCCAGCAGCTTAGAGATACTCTCTGGAAACACCATATATTTT. It is translated as CASSLEILSGNTIYF.

J is TRBJ1-1 and V is TRBV10-3, with D tentatively TRBD1 (5 bases). CDR1 and CDR2 (germline): ENHRY, SYGVKD. V was clipped by 10 bases and J by 1 base, with 16 bases between them. This CDR3 spans 14 amino acids. The CDR3 coding sequence is TGTGCCACTGAACCGCGGCAGGGGAACACTGAAGCTTTCTTT. Translating it yields CATEPRQGNTEAFF.

By share, this clone counts as medium-sized. This specimen includes other DNA sequences encoding the same CDR3. The rearrangement joins TRBV13 to TRBJ2-5; perhaps TRBD2 as D (6 bases). The CDR3 is 13 amino acids. Germline V CDR1 and CDR2: PRHDT, FYEKMQ (reference sequence). Deletions cut 3 bases from V and 3 bases from J, with 8 bases between. This CDR3 reads CASSFSGEETQYF. CDR3 DNA sequence: TGTGCCAGCAGCTTTTCGGGGGAAGAGACCCAGTACTTC.

This clone was observed a single time. The rearrangement links TRBV2 to TRBJ1-6; D unresolved. Germline CDR1 is SNHLY and CDR2 is FYNNEI. V lost 7 bases and J lost 7, with 14 bases in between. The CDR3 length is 14 residues. Here the CDR3 reads CASNLLEPNSPLHF. The CDR3 region has the DNA TGTGCCAGCAACCTGCTGGAGCCGAATTCACCCCTCCACTTT.

In its sample, this clone was seen once. The chain combines TRBV2 with TRBJ2-3; D not certain. The CDR3 is 10 amino acids. With 8 bases removed from V and 5 bases from J, the gap between germline ends came to 5 bases. The V gene's germline CDR1 is SNHLY and CDR2 FYNNEI. The CDR3 sequence is CASSLDTQYF. The DNA of the CDR3 is TGTGCCAGCTCCTTAGATACGCAGTATTTT.

This clone was picked up one time. The V gene is TRBV19, the J gene TRBJ1-1; D remains unclear. Per germline, CDR1 LNHDA and CDR2 SQIVND (reference sequence). The V and J ends lost 4 bases and 0 bases respectively, with 12 bases between them. The CDR3 runs to 15 residues. DNA for the CDR3: TGTGCCAGTAGTAGGTCAGCGAGCATGAACACTGAAGCTTTCTTT. Encoded protein: CASSRSASMNTEAFF.

The chain uses TRBV6-5 and TRBJ1-2; TRBD1 matches at 7 bases. The CDR3 contains 16 residues. The V segment lost 0 bases and the J segment 1 base; nucleotides outside the gene matches: 5. The germline V gene has CDR1 MNHEY and CDR2 SVGAGI. CDR3: CASSYSRTGDNYGYTF. Written as DNA, the CDR3 is TGTGCCAGCAGTTACTCGAGGACAGGTGATAACTATGGCTACACCTTC.

The chain's CDR3 is CASSLLRDQPQHF. The DNA of the CDR3 is TGTGCCAGCTCACTGCTCAGGGATCAGCCCCAGCATTTT. V and J are TRBV18 and TRBJ1-5; maybe TRBD1 (5 bases). V dropped 4 bases and J dropped 5 bases, with 9 bases sitting between them. CDR1 KGHSH and CDR2 LQKENI come from the germline V gene. The CDR3 spans 13 residues.

The chain couples TRBV5-4 to TRBJ2-3, with 14 bases fitting TRBD2. The germline CDR1 and CDR2 sequences are SGHNT and YYREEE (reference sequence). The CDR3 runs 17 residues. V was pared by 4 bases and J by 0 bases, with 4 bases of the junction left unmatched. The CDR3 DNA reads TGTGCCAGCAGCCAGACTAGCGGGGGGGGGAGCACAGATACGCAGTATTTT. Protein product: CASSQTSGGGSTDTQYF.

This clone was found many times. The rearrangement joins TRBV7-2 to TRBJ1-1; tentatively, D is TRBD1 (6 bases). Germline V lookup: CDR1 SGHTA, CDR2 FQGNSA. Trimming removed 5 bases from V and 1 base from J, with 8 bases in between. The CDR3 length is 13 residues. CDR3: CASSVTGNTEAFF. The CDR3 DNA reads TGTGCCAGCAGCGTGACAGGGAACACTGAAGCTTTCTTT.

This clone was seen once. The genes are TRBV6-2 or TRBV6-3 and TRBJ2-3; TRBD2 aligns across 8 bases. From germline, CDR1 is MNHEY and CDR2 SVGEGT. This CDR3 is 15 amino acids long. The V segment lost 5 bases and the J segment 3 bases; nucleotides outside the gene matches: 7. The CDR3 coding sequence is TGTGCCAGCAGTGACCGTCGGGGGGGAACAGATACGCAGTATTTT. It translates to CASSDRRGGTDTQYF.

This clone was recorded once. The chain links TRBV7-8 to TRBJ1-1; no definite D call. The CDR3 is 11 amino acids. Germline assignment: CDR1 SGHVS and CDR2 FQNEAQ. Trimming removed 5 bases from V and 8 bases from J, with 9 bases in between. Written as DNA, the CDR3 is TGTGCCAGCAGCAATGCCGAGGAAGCTTTCTTT. Its translation is CASSNAEEAFF.

The rearrangement links TRBV10-3 to TRBJ1-5, with 8 positions matching TRBD1. The CDR3 is 16 amino acids. V dropped 10 bases and J dropped 5; count of bases not matched to a gene: 16. Germline V gene sequence: CDR1 ENHRY, CDR2 SYGVKD. As DNA, the CDR3 is TGTGCCACCTTCAAGGGGACAGGACACTTATATCAGCCCCAGCATTTT. It is translated as CATFKGTGHLYQPQHF.

This clone has only one observation. V and J are TRBV27 and TRBJ2-1, with TRBD1 as a possible D gene (5 bases). Trimming shortened V by 8 bases and J by 0 bases, and 11 bases separated the two germline ends. Germline V gene sequence: CDR1 MNHEY, CDR2 SMNVEV (reference sequence). The CDR3 extends over 14 amino acids. CDR3 in DNA: TGTGCCAGCGGTACCAGGGTCTCCTACAATGAGCAGTTCTTC. Translating it yields CASGTRVSYNEQFF.